Listed below are T cell receptor beta chains from one sample, sequenced in a study of cytomegalovirus exposure and HLA in healthy donors. The protocol was immunoSEQ multiplex PCR, while the TCRdb copy is restricted to in-frame clones and leaves out a portion. The sample includes 100,000 to 120,000 clones, 95% seen only once; the top ten take roughly 0.66%. Sequencing was done on a sample of PBMCs. The receptors come from a young woman in good health and CMV-seronegative. Each CDR3 is given with its conserved first and last residue. D genes are given only for firm matches. Clone size is stated in some rows and not others, as once, few, many or a class when expanded.

TRBJ2-2 TRBV4-2 . . CASSREDGTSGELFF TGTGCCAGCAGTCGGGAGGACGGGACATCCGGGGAGCTGTTTTTT
TRBJ2-7 TRBV19 . . CACPGLIYEQYF TGTGCCTGTCCAGGACTCATCTACGAGCAGTACTTC
TRBJ1-2 TRBV9 TRBD1 . CASSGGRGQGPSSYGYTF TGTGCCAGCAGCGGGGGGAGGGGACAGGGCCCTTCTAGCTATGGCTACACCTTC
TRBJ1-4 TRBV28 . . CASSFGGATNEKLFF TGTGCCAGCAGTTTCGGGGGGGCAACTAATGAAAAACTGTTTTTT
TRBJ1-1 TRBV5-1 . . CASSLERAEAFF TGCGCCAGCAGCTTGGAACGGGCTGAAGCTTTCTTT
TRBJ2-5 TRBV2 TRBD1 . CASSDGQGWETQYF TGTGCCAGCAGTGACGGACAGGGTTGGGAGACCCAGTACTTC
TRBJ2-7 TRBV6-5 . once CASSYSRDFSYEQYF TGTGCCAGCAGTTACTCGCGGGACTTCTCCTACGAGCAGTACTTC
TRBJ2-1 TRBV6-4 TRBD2 once CASSDSAGGYNEQFF TGTGCCAGCAGTGACTCAGCGGGGGGGTACAATGAGCAGTTCTTC
TRBJ1-5 TRBV10-3 . . CAISERGSGNQPQHF TGTGCCATCAGTGAGAGGGGATCCGGCAATCAGCCCCAGCATTTT
TRBJ2-7 TRBV14 . . CASSRKDGGRYEQYF TGTGCCAGCAGCCGAAAGGACGGAGGACGGTACGAGCAGTACTTC
TRBJ1-2 TRBV29-1 . . CSVDRGGYTF TGCAGCGTTGACAGGGGTGGCTACACCTTC
TRBJ1-6 TRBV19 . . CASSIGQAFNSPLHF TGTGCCAGTAGTATAGGGCAGGCCTTTAATTCACCCCTCCACTTT
TRBJ2-3 TRBV7-2 TRBD1 once CASTVGQGTDTQYF TGTGCCAGCACCGTGGGACAGGGCACAGATACGCAGTATTTT
TRBJ2-7 TRBV25-1 TRBD1 . CASSELGTVYEQYF TGTGCCAGCAGTGAATTAGGGACAGTCTACGAGCAGTACTTC
TRBJ1-2 TRBV10-3 . . CAISEPGTLERGYTF TGTGCCATCAGTGAGCCCGGGACTCTCGAGCGGGGCTACACCTTC
TRBJ2-5 TRBV2 TRBD2 once CASSESSGGGSQYF TGTGCCAGCAGTGAATCAAGCGGGGGGGGGTCCCAGTACTTC
TRBJ1-2 TRBV28 TRBD1 . CASSTDREIYGYTF TGTGCCAGCAGTACTGACAGGGAAATCTATGGCTACACCTTC
TRBJ1-1 TRBV19 . . CASSHPPGNTEAFF TGTGCCAGTAGTCACCCCCCAGGGAACACTGAAGCTTTCTTT
TRBJ2-6 TRBV28 . . CASRQWGGGANVLTF TGTGCCAGCAGACAGTGGGGAGGTGGGGCCAACGTCCTGACTTTC
TRBJ1-1 TRBV30 TRBD1 . CAWSSERQGRIEAFF TGTGCCTGGAGTTCCGAGAGACAGGGGAGGATTGAAGCTTTCTTT
TRBJ2-2 TRBV6-5 . . CASRRDNAGELFF TGTGCCAGCAGACGCGACAATGCCGGGGAGCTGTTTTTT
TRBJ2-2 TRBV4-2 TRBD1 . CASSQATGQGGTGELFF TGTGCCAGCAGCCAGGCAACGGGACAGGGAGGCACCGGGGAGCTGTTTTTT
TRBJ2-7 TRBV7-2 . . CASSLGGNGGYEQYF TGTGCCAGCAGCTTAGGGGGGAACGGGGGCTACGAGCAGTACTTC
TRBJ2-7 TRBV7-9 . once CASSLAPGGSSYEQYF TGTGCCAGCAGCTTAGCCCCAGGGGGGAGCTCCTACGAGCAGTACTTC
TRBJ1-5 TRBV7-4 TRBD1 . CASSDQGGNQPQHF TGTGCCAGCAGCGATCAGGGGGGTAATCAGCCCCAGCATTTT
TRBJ2-3 TRBV18 TRBD1 . CASSLYVRDRSTDTQYF TGTGCCAGCTCACTTTACGTTAGGGACAGGAGCACAGATACGCAGTATTTT
TRBJ2-5 TRBV14 . . CASSPWATETQYF TGTGCCAGCAGCCCCTGGGCAACGGAGACCCAGTACTTC
TRBJ1-1 TRBV5-1 . . CASSRGTQNTEAFF TGCGCCAGCAGCCGGGGTACACAGAACACTGAAGCTTTCTTT
TRBJ1-5 TRBV4-1 . once CASSQEGPGNQPQHF TGCGCCAGCAGCCAAGAGGGGCCAGGGAATCAGCCCCAGCATTTT
TRBJ2-7 TRBV10-2 . once CASSESGGRTYEQYF TGCGCCAGCAGTGAGTCGGGGGGGCGGACCTACGAGCAGTACTTC
TRBJ2-1 TRBV29-1 TRBD1 . CSGHDRGISNEQFF TGCAGCGGACATGACAGGGGTATCTCCAATGAGCAGTTCTTC
TRBJ2-2 TRBV7-6 . . CASSPTGAAGELFF TGTGCCAGCAGCCCGACAGGCGCGGCCGGGGAGCTGTTTTTT
TRBJ1-6 TRBV5-1 . . CASSAQGSNSPLHF TGCGCCAGCAGCGCCCAGGGTAGTAATTCACCCCTCCACTTT
TRBJ1-3 TRBV5-1 . . CASSFDFYDRSYGNTIYF TGCGCCAGCAGCTTCGATTTCTACGACAGGTCCTATGGAAACACCATATATTTT
TRBJ2-1 TRBV2 . . CASSPVTGSYNEQFF TGTGCCAGCAGCCCGGTGACCGGGTCCTACAATGAGCAGTTCTTC
TRBJ2-7 TRBV6-5 . . CASTHPGQPTYEQYF TGTGCCAGCACCCATCCGGGACAACCCACATACGAGCAGTACTTC
TRBJ1-1 TRBV2 . . CASSAREAVREAFF TGTGCCAGCAGTGCCCGGGAGGCAGTACGTGAAGCTTTCTTT
TRBJ1-4 TRBV7-6 TRBD1 . CASSPTRQGGEKLFF TGTGCCAGCAGCCCAACAAGACAGGGAGGAGAAAAACTGTTTTTT
TRBJ2-5 TRBV9 TRBD2 . CASSVIAGKQETQYF TGTGCCAGCAGCGTAATAGCGGGAAAGCAAGAGACCCAGTACTTC
TRBJ1-1 TRBV7-8 TRBD1 . CASSLETGVKAFF TGTGCCAGCAGCTTAGAAACAGGGGTGAAAGCTTTCTTT
TRBJ1-1 TRBV2 TRBD1 once CASKRGQVNTEAFF TGTGCCAGCAAACGGGGACAGGTGAACACTGAAGCTTTCTTT
TRBJ2-7 TRBV2 TRBD2 . CASSRAGGPSHEQYF TGTGCCAGCAGTCGGGCGGGGGGCCCTTCCCACGAGCAGTACTTC
TRBJ1-1 TRBV7-9 TRBD1 . CASSAGTGRGGTEAFF TGTGCCAGCAGCGCCGGGACAGGGAGAGGGGGCACTGAAGCTTTCTTT
TRBJ2-7 TRBV13 TRBD1 . CASSPPGQGVTDYEQYF TGTGCCAGCAGCCCTCCCGGACAGGGTGTGACAGACTACGAGCAGTACTTC
TRBJ1-6 TRBV5-1 . . CASSLVPSNSKNSPLHF TGCGCCAGCAGCTTGGTCCCCTCGAACAGCAAGAATTCACCCCTCCACTTT
TRBJ2-2 TRBV7-8 . . CASSQNRAANTGELFF TGTGCCAGCAGCCAGAACAGGGCAGCGAACACCGGGGAGCTGTTTTTT
TRBJ2-3 TRBV6-4 . . CASSGTNTDTQYF TGTGCCAGCAGTGGTACAAACACAGATACGCAGTATTTT